Below, 5 T cell receptor beta chains from the same sample are listed, as sequenced in a study of cytomegalovirus exposure and HLA in healthy donors. Researchers ran the PCR with 60 Vbeta and 13 Jbeta primers. TCRdb keeps only in-frame clones here, not all; method: immunoSEQ multiplex PCR. In the table there are some 69,000 clones, 70% to 85% of which are singletons. The sample was PBMCs. These TCRs come from a woman aged 25 to 39 in good health and CMV-seronegative.

V gene TRBV30 combines with J gene TRBJ2-7; a weak D match, TRBD2 (7 bases). CDR1 GTSNPN and CDR2 SVGIG come from the germline V gene (reference sequence). Trimming took 3 bases from V and 6 from J, leaving 21 bases between them. The CDR3 has 15 residues. The CDR3 region is CAWRGGGGASCEQYV. The CDR3 DNA sequence: TGTGCCTGGAGGGGGGGAGGGGGGGCCTCATGCGAGCAGTACGTC.

This chain joins TRBV5-1 and TRBJ2-1, with D perhaps TRBD2 (6 bases). The CDR3 runs 14 residues. The V end was cut by 0 bases, the J end by 7 bases, with 11 bases between. The V gene's germline CDR1 is SGHRS and CDR2 YFSETQ. The CDR3 loop reads CASSLGLEINEQFF. CDR3 in DNA: TGCGCCAGCAGCTTGGGACTAGAGATAAATGAGCAGTTCTTC. Variable domain in full (rest from reference TRBV5-1 and TRBJ2-1): KAGVTQTPRYLIKTRGQQVTLSCSPISGHRSVSWYQQTPGQGLQFLFEYFSETQRNKGNFPGRFSGRQFSNSRSEMNVSTLELGDSALYLCASSLGLEINEQFFGPGTRLTVL.

This rearrangement joins TRBV6-4 to TRBJ1-2; D ambiguous. The CDR3 spans 16 residues. Trimming cost V 0 bases and J 0 bases, with 11 bases left between them. Germline loops: CDR1 MRHNA, CDR2 SNTAGT. The CDR3 sequence is CASSDSQAIPNYGYTF. CDR3 coding DNA: TGTGCCAGCAGTGACTCCCAGGCGATACCTAACTATGGCTACACCTTC.

V and J are TRBV11-2 and TRBJ2-2; TRBD2 matches 7 bases. V trimming: 0 bases; J trimming: 3 bases; junction bases outside the gene matches: 1. Germline V gene sequence: CDR1 SGHAT, CDR2 FQNNGV. The CDR3 totals 15 residues. The CDR3 DNA reads TGTGCCAGCAGCTTAGAGGCGGGAGACACCGGGGAGCTGTTTTTT. Translating it yields CASSLEAGDTGELFF.

This clone was seen once. This chain links TRBV9 with TRBJ1-3; D is unresolved. V was shortened by 0 bases and J by 0 bases, with 4 bases between the two germline ends. CDR1 SGDLS and CDR2 YYNGEE come from the germline V gene. The CDR3 runs 14 residues. CDR3 DNA sequence: TGTGCCAGCAGCGTAGCCAGCTCTGGAAACACCATATATTTT. Its translation is CASSVASSGNTIYF.